Listed below are T cell receptor beta chains from one sample, sequenced in a study of long-term antiretroviral therapy in people with HIV. This table comes from immunoSEQ multiplex PCR, and its TCRdb copy is limited to in-frame clones, with some not included. Of several thousand clones detected, more than 70% appear once; the ten largest clones hold around 4%. The sequenced sample was unsorted PBMCs, obtained 0.3 years after starting antiretroviral therapy. These receptors came from a woman aged 50 to 60 with HIV. The CDR3 runs from the conserved cysteine through the conserved F or W. A D gene is named only where the DNA matches it firmly.

d_call: -
cdr3_length: 14
v_call: TRBV27
cdr3_aa: CASSYNPRGPPLHF

d_call: TRBD2
cdr3_length: 16
v_call: TRBV9
cdr3_aa: CATRYNKAGATYEQYF

d_call: TRBD2
cdr3_length: 15
v_call: TRBV11-3
cdr3_aa: CASSLDRGVADTQYF

d_call: -
cdr3_length: 13
v_call: TRBV9
cdr3_aa: CASSSQGSHGYTF

d_call: TRBD1
cdr3_length: 14
v_call: TRBV18
cdr3_aa: CASSPTGSTDTQYF

d_call: TRBD1
cdr3_length: 16
v_call: TRBV5-1
cdr3_aa: CASSLEGQEFTDTQYF

d_call: -
cdr3_length: 15
v_call: TRBV28
cdr3_aa: CASSLSRGRAYEQYF

d_call: TRBD1
cdr3_length: 15
v_call: TRBV9
cdr3_aa: CASSVEDRGPYEQYF

d_call: TRBD1
cdr3_length: 16
v_call: TRBV6-6
cdr3_aa: CASTPARGDTNYGYTF

d_call: -
cdr3_length: 13
v_call: TRBV4-2
cdr3_aa: CASSQPSSYEQYF

d_call: -
cdr3_length: 13
v_call: TRBV5-1
cdr3_aa: CASSLAQTDEQYF

d_call: -
cdr3_length: 12
v_call: TRBV28
cdr3_aa: CANRDHTGELFF

d_call: -
cdr3_length: 14
v_call: TRBV18
cdr3_aa: CASSPGVRIDEQYF

d_call: TRBD1
cdr3_length: 15
v_call: TRBV27
cdr3_aa: CASSSIQGPNTEAFF

d_call: -
cdr3_length: 14
v_call: TRBV7-9
cdr3_aa: CASTEPRGNYGYTF